The rows below give T cell receptor beta chains drawn from one sample of a study of OX40 agonist ivuxolimab in advanced cancers. Here immunoSEQ multiplex PCR was the method, and the copy in TCRdb shows in-frame clones only, minus some. The data contain about 32,000 clones, about 89% of them singletons. The input for sequencing was CD4+ or CD8+ T cells sorted from blood, taken in a trial of the OX40 agonist ivuxolimab. These receptors were obtained from an adult with an advanced solid tumor such as melanoma, head and neck, liver or kidney cancer. Both conserved end residues are part of each CDR3. The D gene is left open where the match is weak. Rows may omit the clone size; those that give it use once, few, many or a size class.

j_gene,v_gene,d_gene,abundance,CDR3nt,CDR3aa
TRBJ2-1,TRBV11-2,.,.,TGTGCCAGCAGCTTAGTTGGCGGCTACAATGAGCAGTTCTTC,CASSLVGGYNEQFF
TRBJ1-2,TRBV2,TRBD1,.,TGTGCCAGCTCCCCCCTACTGGACAGGGGCGGCGGCTACACCTTC,CASSPLLDRGGGYTF
TRBJ2-3,TRBV4-2,TRBD2,.,TGTGCCAGCAGCCCCCGTGCGGGCGGGGGGGTTGAAGATACGCAGTATTTT,CASSPRAGGGVEDTQYF
TRBJ1-5,TRBV9,.,.,TGTGCCAGCAGCCCCGGGGGGTACGACAATCAGCCCCAGCATTTT,CASSPGGYDNQPQHF
TRBJ2-7,TRBV7-2,TRBD1,.,TGTGCCAGCAGCCCAGGGGGACAGGGGGGTCTCTACGAGCAGTACTTC,CASSPGGQGGLYEQYF
TRBJ1-1,TRBV5-1,.,.,TGCGCCAGCAGCTGGTCGGCAGATCTTGGGGCCACTGAAGCTTTCTTT,CASSWSADLGATEAFF
TRBJ2-5,TRBV27,.,.,TGTGCCAGCGCTCAAGTGGGCGGCCAAGAGACCCAGTACTTC,CASAQVGGQETQYF
TRBJ2-1,TRBV2,TRBD1,once,TGTGCCAGCCCGAAGGACAGGGGGGTTAACAATGAGCAGTTCTTC,CASPKDRGVNNEQFF
TRBJ1-6,TRBV5-1,.,.,TGCGCCAGCAGCTCAGGGGACCCATCCGGAGGTTCACCCCTCCACTTT,CASSSGDPSGGSPLHF
TRBJ2-1,TRBV4-1,TRBD1,.,TGCGCCAGCAGCCTTAGACAGGGGGGTTACAATGAGCAGTTCTTC,CASSLRQGGYNEQFF
TRBJ2-1,TRBV7-2,.,.,TGTGCCAGCAGCTTAGTACTCCCGCCGATACCCCCAAACAATGAGCAGTTCTTC,CASSLVLPPIPPNNEQFF
TRBJ1-6,TRBV5-4,.,.,TGTGCCAGCAGCCATTCACAGGGATCCCTCAATTCACCCCTCCACTTT,CASSHSQGSLNSPLHF
TRBJ2-2,TRBV27,TRBD2,.,TGTGCCATCGGACTAGCGGGCACCGGGGAGCTGTTTTTT,CAIGLAGTGELFF
TRBJ2-1,TRBV5-1,TRBD1,.,TGCGCCAGCAGCTTGGGACAGGGTGATGAGCAGTTCTTC,CASSLGQGDEQFF
TRBJ2-1,TRBV6-6,.,.,TGTGCCAGCACCTTGGTGGGGGGAGAGCAGTTCTTC,CASTLVGGEQFF
TRBJ1-3,TRBV10-3,.,.,TGTGCCATCAGTGAGTCTTTAAGCTCTGGAAACACCATATATTTT,CAISESLSSGNTIYF
TRBJ2-3,TRBV9,TRBD2,.,TGTGCCAGCAGCGTATATTCAGCGGGGGATGGGCAAGATACGCAGTATTTT,CASSVYSAGDGQDTQYF
TRBJ1-2,TRBV14,.,.,TGTGCCAGCAGCCAAAGTGGATCAGGTTACTATGGCTACACCTTC,CASSQSGSGYYGYTF
TRBJ2-5,TRBV5-8,TRBD1,.,TGTGCCAGCAGGGACAGGGGGCTTCAAGAGACCCAGTACTTC,CASRDRGLQETQYF
TRBJ2-7,TRBV18,.,.,TGTGCCAGCTCAGTGGGACGGTCCCTCTACGAGCAGTACTTC,CASSVGRSLYEQYF
TRBJ2-7,TRBV5-5,.,.,TGTGCCAGCAGCCCCGGACTCTACGAGCAGTACTTC,CASSPGLYEQYF
TRBJ2-3,TRBV6-6,.,.,TGTGCCAGCAGTTACCCGGGGGTCGGCTCAGATACGCAGTATTTT,CASSYPGVGSDTQYF
TRBJ1-1,TRBV7-9,.,.,TGTGCCAGCAGCTGGGACATCGGCCCTGACACCGAAGCTTTCTTT,CASSWDIGPDTEAFF
TRBJ2-7,TRBV2,TRBD2,.,TGTGCCAGCAGAACTAGCGGGGGTTACTACGAGCAGTACTTC,CASRTSGGYYEQYF
TRBJ2-1,TRBV19,TRBD2,.,TGTGCCAGTAAAAGTAGCGGGGGCACCTACAATGAGCAGTTCTTC,CASKSSGGTYNEQFF
TRBJ2-3,TRBV7-2,TRBD2,.,TGTGCCAGCAGCTTAGTAGGCGGGGGAGGTGATACGCAGTATTTT,CASSLVGGGGDTQYF
TRBJ1-4,TRBV2,.,.,TGTGCCAGGTCGGAAATGGGATATGAAAAACTGTTTTTT,CARSEMGYEKLFF
TRBJ2-3,TRBV21-1,.,once,TGTGCCAGCAGCAAAGCTCGGGACCCCTGGGGAGATACGCAGTATTTT,CASSKARDPWGDTQYF
TRBJ1-6,TRBV6-5,TRBD1,.,TGTGCCAGCAGTTACCCCCCGGGACAGGGTTATTCACCCCTCCACTTT,CASSYPPGQGYSPLHF
TRBJ2-1,TRBV27,.,.,TGTGCCAGCAGTTTATCGCAAGGGTCTGAGCAGTTCTTC,CASSLSQGSEQFF
TRBJ2-7,TRBV28,.,once,TGTGCCAGCAGTTTATACGACGGGAGCTCCTACGAGCAGTACTTC,CASSLYDGSSYEQYF
TRBJ1-4,TRBV7-9,TRBD1,.,TGTGCCAGCAGTTCCGGGACAGAAAATGAAAAACTGTTTTTT,CASSSGTENEKLFF
TRBJ1-2,TRBV13,.,.,TGTGCCAGCAGCTCGGAGTTTGTTCCATCCAAATATGGCTACACCTTC,CASSSEFVPSKYGYTF
TRBJ1-5,TRBV29-1,.,.,TGCAGCGCCGGACAGTTCAATCAGCCCCAGCATTTT,CSAGQFNQPQHF
TRBJ2-1,TRBV7-2,TRBD1,.,TGTGCCAGCAGCTTAGGGCCCAGAAGGACAGGGGAGCATGAGCAGTTCTTC,CASSLGPRRTGEHEQFF
TRBJ2-3,TRBV4-1,TRBD2,.,TGCGCCAGCAGCCAAGTGCCTAGCGGGGGGGGGCTCACAGATACGCAGTATTTT,CASSQVPSGGGLTDTQYF
TRBJ2-3,TRBV28,.,.,TGTGTCATCATAAGTAGCACAGATACGCAGTATTTT,CVIISSTDTQYF
TRBJ1-2,TRBV7-9,.,.,TGTGCCAGCAGCTCTAACCACTTGACTTACACCTTC,CASSSNHLTYTF
TRBJ2-1,TRBV9,TRBD1,.,TGTGCCAGCAGCCTCAGGGGGACGACGAATTACAATGAGCAGTTCTTC,CASSLRGTTNYNEQFF
TRBJ2-3,TRBV5-4,.,.,TGTGCCAGCAGCGCGGCCGGATCCGCTATTTTTACTAGCACAGATACGCAGTATTTT,CASSAAGSAIFTSTDTQYF